The source of this TCR beta chain is a study of blood T cell repertoires in COVID-19. Trimming pared 0 bases from V and 6 bases from J, leaving 8 bases between. Germline loops: CDR1 LNHDA, CDR2 SQIVND (reference sequence). The CDR3 consists of 13 residues. Data came from immunoSEQ multiplex PCR; TCRdb stores just in-frame clones and leaves some out. The profile shows about 200,000 clones, about 84% of them singletons. The J gene is TRBJ1-1, the V gene TRBV19, with unresolved D. The source is a man in his forties or fifties with acute COVID-19. The sequenced sample was PBMCs or T cells enriched from blood (not recorded which). CDR3 bases: TGTGCCAGTAGTATAGATCGAGAGGCTGAAGCTTTCTTT. Translated: CASSIDREAEAFF.